Listed below are T cell receptor beta chains from one sample, sequenced in a study of Ad26.COV2.S vaccination and SARS-CoV-2 variants. The protocol was immunoSEQ multiplex PCR, while the TCRdb copy is restricted to in-frame clones and leaves out a portion. The table records some 340,000 clones, approximately 86% of them present only once. The specimen comprised peripheral blood, sampled in a trial of Ad26.COV2.S vaccine versus placebo. The receptors stem from a person aged 18-60 years who received the Ad26.COV2.S COVID-19 vaccine or a placebo. Both conserved end residues are part of each CDR3. Fields, in order: D gene, J gene, V gene, CDR3 protein, CDR3 DNA. D genes are given only for firm matches.

TRBD1,TRBJ1-3,TRBV5-1,CASRNSDRTGFSGNTIYF,TGCGCCAGCAGAAATTCTGACAGGACAGGTTTTTCTGGAAACACCATATATTTT
TRBD1,TRBJ2-5,TRBV5-1,CASSPGTARGETQYF,TGCGCCAGCAGCCCGGGGACAGCCAGGGGCGAGACCCAGTACTTC
TRBD2,TRBJ2-3,TRBV9,CASSVGRGSTDTQYF,TGTGCCAGCAGCGTGGGGCGGGGGAGCACAGATACGCAGTATTTT
-,TRBJ1-6,TRBV5-6,CASSLVSSGGGSPLHF,TGTGCCAGCAGCTTGGTGTCGAGTGGGGGAGGTTCACCCCTCCACTTT
-,TRBJ2-7,TRBV3-1/TRBV3-2,CASSEAGVPYEQYF,TGTGCCAGCAGCGAGGCTGGGGTTCCCTACGAGCAGTACTTC
TRBD1,TRBJ1-2,TRBV19,CASSIWRTGSYTF,TGTGCCAGTAGTATATGGCGGACAGGGAGTTACACCTTC
-,TRBJ2-5,TRBV7-2,CASSLRGEETQYF,TGTGCCAGCAGCCTCAGGGGAGAAGAGACCCAGTACTTC
TRBD1,TRBJ2-2,TRBV7-7,CATSPLSDRGGTGELFF,TGTGCCACCTCCCCATTATCCGACAGGGGGGGAACCGGGGAGCTGTTTTTT
-,TRBJ2-1,TRBV3-1/TRBV3-2,CASSQAELVGQGNNEQFF,TGTGCCAGCAGCCAAGCAGAACTGGTCGGGCAGGGTAACAATGAGCAGTTCTTC
-,TRBJ1-5,TRBV7-2,CASSSDGRGNQPQHF,TGTGCCAGCAGCTCCGATGGTAGGGGGAATCAGCCCCAGCATTTT